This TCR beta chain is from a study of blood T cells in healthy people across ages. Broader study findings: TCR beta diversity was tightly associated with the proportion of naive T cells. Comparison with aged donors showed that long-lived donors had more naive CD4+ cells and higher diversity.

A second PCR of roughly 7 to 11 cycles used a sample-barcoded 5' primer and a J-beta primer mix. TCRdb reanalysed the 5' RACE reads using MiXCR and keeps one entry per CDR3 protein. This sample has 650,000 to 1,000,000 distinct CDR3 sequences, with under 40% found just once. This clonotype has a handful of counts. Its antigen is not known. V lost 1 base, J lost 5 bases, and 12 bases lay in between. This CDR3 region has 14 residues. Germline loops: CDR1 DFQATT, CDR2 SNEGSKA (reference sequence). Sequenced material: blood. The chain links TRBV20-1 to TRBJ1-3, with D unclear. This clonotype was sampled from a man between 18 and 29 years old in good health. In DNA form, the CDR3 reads TGCAGTGCTAGAGTGGCAGGAATTAGAAACACCATATATTTT. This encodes CSARVAGIRNTIYF.